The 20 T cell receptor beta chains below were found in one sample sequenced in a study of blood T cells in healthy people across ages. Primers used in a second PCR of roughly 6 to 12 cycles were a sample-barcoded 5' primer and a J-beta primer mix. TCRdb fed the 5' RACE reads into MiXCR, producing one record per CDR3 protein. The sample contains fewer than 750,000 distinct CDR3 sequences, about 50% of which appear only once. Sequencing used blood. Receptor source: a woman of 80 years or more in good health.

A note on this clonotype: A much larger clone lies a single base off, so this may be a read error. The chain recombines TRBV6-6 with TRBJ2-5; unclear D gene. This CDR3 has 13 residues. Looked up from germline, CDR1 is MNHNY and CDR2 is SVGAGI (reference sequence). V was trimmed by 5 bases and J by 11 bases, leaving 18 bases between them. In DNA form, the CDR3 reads TGTGCCAGCAGTGACACTACTTACAATGAGCAGTACTTC. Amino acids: CASSDTTYNEQYF.

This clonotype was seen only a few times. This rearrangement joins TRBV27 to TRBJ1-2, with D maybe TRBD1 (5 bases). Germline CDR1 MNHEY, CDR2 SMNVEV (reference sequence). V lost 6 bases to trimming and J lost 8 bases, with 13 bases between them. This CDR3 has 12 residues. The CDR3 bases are TGTGCCAGCAGGTTGAGGGGATCGGGCTACACCTTC. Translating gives CASRLRGSGYTF.

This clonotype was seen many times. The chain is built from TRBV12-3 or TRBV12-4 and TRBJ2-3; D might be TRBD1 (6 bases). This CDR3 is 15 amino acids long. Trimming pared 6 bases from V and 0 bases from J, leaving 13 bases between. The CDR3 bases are TGTGCCAGCAGCCACATGGACAGTAGCACAGATACGCAGTATTTT. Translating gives CASSHMDSSTDTQYF.

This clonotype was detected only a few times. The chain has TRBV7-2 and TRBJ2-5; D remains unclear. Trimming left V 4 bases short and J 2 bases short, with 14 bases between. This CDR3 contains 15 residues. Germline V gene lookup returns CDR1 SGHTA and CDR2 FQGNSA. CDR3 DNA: TGTGCCAGCAGCTCCCCGGTCGGCTTTCAAGAGACCCAGTACTTC. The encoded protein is CASSSPVGFQETQYF.

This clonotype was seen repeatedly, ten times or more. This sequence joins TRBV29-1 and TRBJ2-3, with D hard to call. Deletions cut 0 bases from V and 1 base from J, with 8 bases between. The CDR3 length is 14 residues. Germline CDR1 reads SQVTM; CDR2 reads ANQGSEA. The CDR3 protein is CSVEDPVGTDTQYF. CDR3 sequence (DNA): TGCAGCGTTGAAGACCCGGTGGGCACAGATACGCAGTATTTT.

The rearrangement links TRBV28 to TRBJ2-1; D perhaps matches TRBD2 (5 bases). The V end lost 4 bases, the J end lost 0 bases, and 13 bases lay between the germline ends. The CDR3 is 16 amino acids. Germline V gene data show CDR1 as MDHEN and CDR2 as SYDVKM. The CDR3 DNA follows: TGTGCCAGCAGTTCATTTCTAGCTGCCTCCTACAATGAGCAGTTCTTC. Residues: CASSSFLAASYNEQFF.

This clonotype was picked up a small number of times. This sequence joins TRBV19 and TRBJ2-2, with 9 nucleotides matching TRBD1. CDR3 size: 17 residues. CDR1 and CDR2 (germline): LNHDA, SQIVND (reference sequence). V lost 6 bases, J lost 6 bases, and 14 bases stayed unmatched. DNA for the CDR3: TGTGCCAGTAGCCCAAAGGGGAACAGGGGGCTAGCCGGGGAGCTGTTTTTT. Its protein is CASSPKGNRGLAGELFF. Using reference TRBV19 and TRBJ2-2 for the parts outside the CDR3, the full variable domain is DGGITQSPKYLFRKEGQNVTLSCEQNLNHDAMYWYRQDPGQGLRLIYYSQIVNDFQKGDIAEGYSVSREKKESFPLTVTSAQKNPTAFYLCASSPKGNRGLAGELFFGEGSRLTVL.

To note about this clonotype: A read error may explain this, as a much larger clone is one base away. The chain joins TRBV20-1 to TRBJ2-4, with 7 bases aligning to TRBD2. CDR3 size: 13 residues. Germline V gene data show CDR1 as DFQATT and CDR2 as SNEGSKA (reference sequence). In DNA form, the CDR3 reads TGCGGTGCTAGAGTTGGGGTGTTGCGGGAGCAGTACTTC. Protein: CGARVGVLREQYF.

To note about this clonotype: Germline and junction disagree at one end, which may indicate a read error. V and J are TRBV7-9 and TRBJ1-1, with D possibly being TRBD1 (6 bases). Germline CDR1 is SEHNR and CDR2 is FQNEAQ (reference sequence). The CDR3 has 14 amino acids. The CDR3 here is CASSLEQGITGAFF. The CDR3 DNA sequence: TGTGCCAGCAGCTTAGAACAGGGCATCACTGGAGCTTTCTTT.

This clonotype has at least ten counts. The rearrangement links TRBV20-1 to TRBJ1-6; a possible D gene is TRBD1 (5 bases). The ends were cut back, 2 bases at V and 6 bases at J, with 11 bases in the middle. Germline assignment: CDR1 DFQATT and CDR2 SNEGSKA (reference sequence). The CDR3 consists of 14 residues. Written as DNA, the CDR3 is TGCAGTGCTAGACCAGGGAGCACTAATTCACCCCTCCACTTT. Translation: CSARPGSTNSPLHF.

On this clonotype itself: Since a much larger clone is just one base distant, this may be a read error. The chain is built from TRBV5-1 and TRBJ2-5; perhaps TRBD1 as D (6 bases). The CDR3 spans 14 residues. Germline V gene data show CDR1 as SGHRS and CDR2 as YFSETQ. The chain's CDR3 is CAGSPGTSKETQYF. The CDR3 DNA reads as TGCGCCGGCAGCCCAGGGACATCAAAAGAGACCCAGTACTTC.

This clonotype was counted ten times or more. The CDR3 nucleotides are TGTGCCAGCAGCTTAGCGCTTGGTGCGAACTATGGCTACACCTTC. Its translation: CASSLALGANYGYTF. The chain links TRBV7-9 to TRBJ1-2, with D unresolved. V lost 0 bases to trimming and J lost 2 bases, with 10 bases between them. The CDR3 contains 15 residues. Germline loops: CDR1 SEHNR, CDR2 FQNEAQ (reference sequence).

This CDR3 reads CASSLREHGYTF. The CDR3 DNA follows: TGTGCCAGCAGCCTCAGGGAGCATGGCTACACCTTC. This sequence joins TRBV3-1 and TRBJ1-2; maybe TRBD1 (5 bases). The CDR3 consists of 12 residues. V gave up 4 bases and J gave up 6 bases, with 9 bases separating them. Germline V gene data show CDR1 as LGHDT and CDR2 as YNNKEL (reference sequence).

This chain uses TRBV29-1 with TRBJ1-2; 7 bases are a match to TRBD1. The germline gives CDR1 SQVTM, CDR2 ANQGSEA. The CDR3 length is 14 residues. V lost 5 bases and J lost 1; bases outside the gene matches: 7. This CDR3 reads CSVIHRGDNYGYTF. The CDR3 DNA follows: TGCAGCGTTATACACAGGGGAGATAACTATGGCTACACCTTC.

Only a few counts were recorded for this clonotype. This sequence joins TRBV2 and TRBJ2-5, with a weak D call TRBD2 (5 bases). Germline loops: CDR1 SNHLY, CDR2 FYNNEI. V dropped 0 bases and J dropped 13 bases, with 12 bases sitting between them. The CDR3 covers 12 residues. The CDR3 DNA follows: TGTGCCAGCAGTGAAGCGCTGGGAGTGCGGTACTTC. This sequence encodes CASSEALGVRYF.

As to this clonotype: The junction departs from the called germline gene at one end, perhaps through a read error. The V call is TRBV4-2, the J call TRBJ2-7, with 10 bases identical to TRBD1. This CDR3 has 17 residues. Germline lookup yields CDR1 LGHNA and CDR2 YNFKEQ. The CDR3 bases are TGTGCCAACAGCCAAGGAGGGACAGGGGCTAGCTCCTACGAGCAGTACTTC. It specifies CANSQGGTGASSYEQYF.

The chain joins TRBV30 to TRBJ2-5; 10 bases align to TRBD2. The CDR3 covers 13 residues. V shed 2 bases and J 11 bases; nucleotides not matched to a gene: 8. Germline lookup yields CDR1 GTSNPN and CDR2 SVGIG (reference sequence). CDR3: CAWSSGGGNEQYF. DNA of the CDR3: TGTGCCTGGAGTAGCGGGGGGGGCAATGAGCAGTACTTC.

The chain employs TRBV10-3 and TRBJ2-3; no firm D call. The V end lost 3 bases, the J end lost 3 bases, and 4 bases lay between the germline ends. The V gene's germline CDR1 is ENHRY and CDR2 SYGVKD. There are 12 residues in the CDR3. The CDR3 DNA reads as TGTGCCATCAGTGACGGAACAGATACGCAGTATTTT. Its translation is CAISDGTDTQYF.

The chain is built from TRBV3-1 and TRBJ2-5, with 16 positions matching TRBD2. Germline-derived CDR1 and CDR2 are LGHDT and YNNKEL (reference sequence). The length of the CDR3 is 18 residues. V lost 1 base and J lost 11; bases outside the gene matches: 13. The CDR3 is CASSQGGTSGGANNEQYF. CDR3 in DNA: TGTGCCAGCAGCCAAGGGGGGACTAGCGGGGGGGCTAACAATGAGCAGTACTTC.

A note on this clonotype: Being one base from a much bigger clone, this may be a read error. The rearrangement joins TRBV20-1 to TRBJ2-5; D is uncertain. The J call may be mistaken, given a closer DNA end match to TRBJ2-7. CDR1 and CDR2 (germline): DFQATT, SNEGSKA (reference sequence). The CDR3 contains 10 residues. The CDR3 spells CRAREYEQYF. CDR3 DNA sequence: TGCAGGGCTAGGGAATACGAGCAGTACTTC.